This TCR beta chain was captured by sequencing in a study of T-cell memory formation after mild COVID-19. This CDR3 is built from 16 residues. V dropped 2 bases and J dropped 4 bases, with 18 bases sitting between them. Germline CDR1 SGHRS, CDR2 YFSETQ. TCRdb reprocessed the 5' RACE reads with MiXCR, giving one entry per CDR3 protein. The sample records about 130,000 distinct CDR3 sequences, 15% to 20% being singletons. The sequenced sample consisted of PBMCs or a T cell subset sorted from them (not recorded which). The sequence derives from a man between 18 and 29 years old who had mild COVID-19 (a few samples of this study predate the infection). Cell type and time point are not known. This chain joins TRBV5-1 and TRBJ1-1; D is perhaps TRBD1 (6 bases). The CDR3 here is CASSFNRAGASTEAFF. CDR3 DNA sequence: TGCGCCAGCAGCTTCAACCGGGCGGGGGCAAGCACTGAAGCTTTCTTT. Based on the CDR3 plus reference TRBV5-1 and TRBJ1-1, the full variable domain is KAGVTQTPRYLIKTRGQQVTLSCSPISGHRSVSWYQQTPGQGLQFLFEYFSETQRNKGNFPGRFSGRQFSNSRSEMNVSTLELGDSALYLCASSFNRAGASTEAFFGQGTRLTVV.